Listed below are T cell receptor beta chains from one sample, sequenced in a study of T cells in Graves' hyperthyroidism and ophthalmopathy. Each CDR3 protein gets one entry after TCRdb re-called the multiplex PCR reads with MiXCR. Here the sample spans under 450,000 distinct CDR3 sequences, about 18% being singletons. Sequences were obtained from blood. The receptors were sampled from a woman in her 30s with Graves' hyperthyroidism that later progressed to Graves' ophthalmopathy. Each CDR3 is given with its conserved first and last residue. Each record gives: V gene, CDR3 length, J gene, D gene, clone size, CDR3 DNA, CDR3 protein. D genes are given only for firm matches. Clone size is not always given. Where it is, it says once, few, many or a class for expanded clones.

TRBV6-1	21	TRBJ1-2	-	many	TGTGCCAGCAGTGACTCCCTGAAGATGGTAGGGCCCGAACGCAACACCTATGGCTACACCTTC	CASSDSLKMVGPERNTYGYTF
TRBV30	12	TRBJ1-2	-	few	TGTGCCTGGAGTGTTGTTCGGTATGGCTACACCTTC	CAWSVVRYGYTF
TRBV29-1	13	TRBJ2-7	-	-	TGCAGCGTTTTGGCAGGCTCCTCCTACGAGCAGTACTTC	CSVLAGSSYEQYF
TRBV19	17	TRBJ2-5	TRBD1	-	TGTGCCAGTAGGCCTAGGGGGCGGGACAGGGGTCAAGAGACCCAGTACTTC	CASRPRGRDRGQETQYF
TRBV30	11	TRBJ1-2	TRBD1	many	TGTGCCGGGGACAGGGGCGGTGGCTACACCTTC	CAGDRGGGYTF
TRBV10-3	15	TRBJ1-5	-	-	TGTGCCATCAGTGAGTCGAGGGACAGCAATCAGCCCCAGCATTTT	CAISESRDSNQPQHF
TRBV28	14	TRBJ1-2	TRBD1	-	TGTGCCAGCAGCCTACGGGACAGTTACTATGGCTACACCTTC	CASSLRDSYYGYTF
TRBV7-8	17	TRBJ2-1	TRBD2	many	TGTGCCAGCAGCCCAACCCCGGTCGCGGGAGGGAGGGATGAGCAGTTCTTC	CASSPTPVAGGRDEQFF
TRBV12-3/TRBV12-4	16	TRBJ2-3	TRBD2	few	TGTGCCAGCAGTTTAGCCCGGCGGGAGTGGACAGATACGCAGTATTTT	CASSLARREWTDTQYF
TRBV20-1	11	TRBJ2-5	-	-	TGCAGTGCTGCTATTCAAGAGACCCAGTACTTC	CSAAIQETQYF
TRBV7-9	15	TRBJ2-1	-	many	TGTGCCAGCAGCTTAGTCGGAGGGGAGATCAATGAGCAGTTCTTC	CASSLVGGEINEQFF
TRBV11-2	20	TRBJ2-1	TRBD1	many	TGTGCCAGCAGCCCAACGCCGCGGGACAGGGTTCTGTTAAGCTACAATGAGCAGTTCTTC	CASSPTPRDRVLLSYNEQFF
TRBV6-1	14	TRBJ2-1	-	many	TGTGCCACCTGGACGGGCAGGGTTTACAATGAGCAGTTCTTC	CATWTGRVYNEQFF
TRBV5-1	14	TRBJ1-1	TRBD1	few	TGCGCCAGCAGCTTGAACAGGGGGGTCACTGAAGCTTTCTTT	CASSLNRGVTEAFF
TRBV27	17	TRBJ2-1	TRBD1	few	TGTGCCAGCAGTTCATCGACAGGGGATAGCTCCTACAATGAGCAGTTCTTC	CASSSSTGDSSYNEQFF
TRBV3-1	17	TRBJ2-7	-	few	TGTGCCAGCAGCCAAGTTGGGGACGGAGTCAACTCCTACGAGCAGTACTTC	CASSQVGDGVNSYEQYF
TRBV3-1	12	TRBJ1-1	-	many	TGTGCCAGCAGCTGGGGGGGGACTGAAGCTTTCTTT	CASSWGGTEAFF
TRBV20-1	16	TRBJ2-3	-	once	TGCAGTGCTCCCGCGTCCGGGACGGGGGGCACAGATACGCAGTATTTT	CSAPASGTGGTDTQYF
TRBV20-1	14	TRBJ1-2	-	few	TGCAGTGCTCCTACCAGGCTTACTAACTATGGCTACACCTTC	CSAPTRLTNYGYTF